Each of the 17 T cell receptor beta chains below was sequenced from the same sample in a study of blood T cell repertoires in COVID-19. The table came from immunoSEQ multiplex PCR; TCRdb's copy has only in-frame clones and leaves some out. The sample includes some 200,000 clones, 80% to 90% seen only once; the top ten take about 6%. Sample: peripheral blood. These receptor sequences come from an elderly man with acute or convalescent COVID-19.

The V gene is TRBV24-1, the J gene TRBJ2-3; D may be TRBD1 (6 bases). The CDR3 runs 15 residues. Trimming stripped 4 bases from V and 4 bases from J, with 14 bases between. In germline, CDR1 is KGHDR, CDR2 SFDVKD. The CDR3, as DNA: TGTGCCACCAGTGAGCGCACAGGGCCCGCAGATACGCAGTATTTT. Its translation: CATSERTGPADTQYF.

The chain couples TRBV9 to TRBJ2-2; tentatively, D is TRBD1 (5 bases). Between the trimmed V and J ends, which lost 0 bases and 0 bases, there was a span of 9 bases. Germline V lookup: CDR1 SGDLS, CDR2 YYNGEE. CDR3 size: 16 residues. This CDR3 is CASSVVATANTGELFF. The CDR3, as DNA: TGTGCCAGCAGCGTAGTGGCGACAGCGAACACCGGGGAGCTGTTTTTT. The whole variable domain, remainder taken from reference TRBV9 and TRBJ2-2, is DSGVTQTPKHLITATGQRVTLRCSPRSGDLSVYWYQQSLDQGLQFLIQYYNGEERAKGNILERFSAQQFPDLHSELNLSSLELGDSALYFCASSVVATANTGELFFGEGSRLTVL.

This chain uses TRBV5-4 with TRBJ2-1; TRBD2 agrees at 16 bases. Per germline, CDR1 SGHNT and CDR2 YYREEE (reference sequence). CDR3 length: 15 amino acids. J gave up 9 bases and V 5 bases, and 5 bases lay outside the gene matches. CDR3 nucleotide sequence: TGTGCCAGCAGGGGACTAGCGGGAGGGCCGGGTGAGCAGTTCTTC. Translation gives CASRGLAGGPGEQFF. Filled out from reference TRBV5-4 and TRBJ2-1, the complete variable domain reads ETGVTQSPTHLIKTRGQQVTLRCSSQSGHNTVSWYQQALGQGPQFIFQYYREEENGRGNFPPRFSGLQFPNYSSELNVNALELDDSALYLCASRGLAGGPGEQFFGPGTRLTVL.

V is TRBV9 and J is TRBJ2-7; TRBD2 aligns across 8 bases. The CDR3 sequence is 18 residues long. The V segment lost 0 bases and the J segment 3 bases; nucleotides outside the gene matches: 14. CDR1 and CDR2 (germline): SGDLS, YYNGEE. DNA of the CDR3: TGTGCCAGCAGCGTAGCTCCAGAGTCTAGCGGGCCGAACTACGAGCAGTACGTC. It yields the protein CASSVAPESSGPNYEQYV.

This rearrangement joins TRBV7-3 to TRBJ2-5; 7 positions match TRBD1. The length of the CDR3 is 15 residues. From germline, CDR1 is SGHTA and CDR2 FQGTGA. The trim removed 2 bases at V and 2 bases at J, leaving 5 bases unmatched. The CDR3 is CASSLYRGEQETQYF. The CDR3 coding sequence is TGTGCCAGCAGCTTATACAGGGGAGAACAAGAGACCCAGTACTTC. Combining the CDR3 with reference TRBV7-3 and TRBJ2-5 gives the whole variable domain GAGVSQTPSNKVTEKGKYVELRCDPISGHTALYWYRQSLGQGPEFLIYFQGTGAADDSGLPNDRFFAVRPEGSVSTLKIQRTERGDSAVYLCASSLYRGEQETQYFGPGTRLLVL.

The genes are TRBV7-2 and TRBJ2-2; 10 bases align to TRBD2. CDR1 SGHTA and CDR2 FQGNSA come from the germline V gene. The junction had 3 bases not matched to a gene; V was cut back by 2 bases and J by 6 bases. This CDR3 has 15 residues. The CDR3 sequence: CASSLTLAGAGELFF. The CDR3 DNA reads as TGTGCCAGCAGCTTAACTCTAGCGGGAGCCGGGGAGCTGTTTTTT.

CDR3 residues: CASSLAPGDTEAFF. In DNA form, the CDR3 reads TGTGCCAGCAGCTTAGCACCGGGGGACACTGAAGCTTTCTTT. The chain is built from TRBV7-9 and TRBJ1-1; maybe TRBD1 (5 bases). The CDR3 sequence is 14 residues long. CDR1 is SEHNR and CDR2 is FQNEAQ in the germline V gene (reference sequence). Trimming pared 0 bases from V and 3 bases from J, leaving 8 bases between.

This clone appeared once. The chain's CDR3 is CASSVVGGSTDTQYF. Here the CDR3 DNA reads TGTGCCAGCAGCGTAGTTGGCGGGAGCACAGATACGCAGTATTTT. J is TRBJ2-3 and V is TRBV9; D may be TRBD2 (5 bases). V was clipped by 0 bases and J by 0 bases, with 8 bases between them. CDR1 is SGDLS and CDR2 is YYNGEE in the germline V gene. The CDR3 length is 15 residues.

The chain combines TRBV10-1 with TRBJ2-2; D perhaps matches TRBD1 (5 bases). Germline loops: CDR1 WNHNN, CDR2 SYGVQD (reference sequence). The germline V and J ends were trimmed by 6 bases and 5 bases, with 10 bases remaining between them. The CDR3 has 13 residues. In nucleotides, the CDR3 is TGCGCCAGCAGCGCAGGGCGGACCGGGGAGCTGTTTTTT. Translated, it gives CASSAGRTGELFF.

This chain uses TRBV7-8 with TRBJ2-3; TRBD2 might be the D (5 bases). Per germline, CDR1 SGHVS and CDR2 FQNEAQ. The V gene lost 5 bases and the J gene lost 6 bases, with 12 bases spanning the gap. CDR3 length: 13 residues. The CDR3 DNA reads TGTGCCAGCAGCCACCCAAGCGGCGATACGCAGTATTTT. Translation gives CASSHPSGDTQYF.

The V call is TRBV5-1, the J call TRBJ2-3; maybe TRBD2 (6 bases). The CDR3 contains 12 residues. Per germline, CDR1 SGHRS and CDR2 YFSETQ. V lost 4 bases to trimming and J lost 3 bases, with 6 bases between them. CDR3 amino acids: CASSGTTDTQYF. The CDR3, as DNA: TGCGCCAGCAGCGGGACTACAGATACGCAGTATTTT. Filled out from reference TRBV5-1 and TRBJ2-3, the complete variable domain reads KAGVTQTPRYLIKTRGQQVTLSCSPISGHRSVSWYQQTPGQGLQFLFEYFSETQRNKGNFPGRFSGRQFSNSRSEMNVSTLELGDSALYLCASSGTTDTQYFGPGTRLTVL.

This chain's CDR3 is CSVDWQGRETQYF. The CDR3 DNA follows: TGCAGCGTTGATTGGCAGGGGAGAGAGACCCAGTACTTC. The chain has TRBV29-1 and TRBJ2-5, with D possibly TRBD1 on 6 matching bases. Trimming stripped 3 bases from V and 4 bases from J, with 12 bases between. Per germline, CDR1 SQVTM and CDR2 ANQGSEA. This CDR3 is 13 amino acids long. Based on the CDR3 plus reference TRBV29-1 and TRBJ2-5, the full variable domain is SAVISQKPSRDICQRGTSLTIQCQVDSQVTMMFWYRQQPGQSLTLIATANQGSEATYESGFVIDKFPISRPNLTFSTLTVSNMSPEDSSIYLCSVDWQGRETQYFGPGTRLLVL.

This sequence joins TRBV19 and TRBJ1-5; possibly TRBD1 for D (6 bases). Trimming removed 5 bases at V and 0 bases at J, with 14 bases between. The CDR3 sequence is 16 residues long. From germline, CDR1 is LNHDA and CDR2 SQIVND (reference sequence). The CDR3 is CASSPLRGASNQPQHF. The CDR3, as DNA: TGTGCCAGTAGTCCACTACGGGGGGCTAGCAATCAGCCCCAGCATTTT.

This clone was picked up a small number of times. The chain recombines TRBV7-2 with TRBJ1-2, with D possibly matching TRBD1 (6 bases). Germline CDR1 reads SGHTA; CDR2 reads FQGNSA. Trimming stripped 5 bases from V and 7 bases from J, with 14 bases between. CDR3 size: 13 residues. The CDR3 protein is CASSNYRGGGYTF. DNA of the CDR3: TGTGCCAGCAGCAATTACCGAGGGGGTGGCTACACCTTC. Drawing the rest from reference TRBV7-2 and TRBJ1-2, the complete variable domain is GAGVSQSPSNKVTEKGKDVELRCDPISGHTALYWYRQSLGQGLEFLIYFQGNSAPDKSGLPSDRFSAERTGGSVSTLTIQRTQQEDSAVYLCASSNYRGGGYTFGSGTRLTVV.

The V gene is TRBV7-9, the J gene TRBJ2-7, with 10 bases that match TRBD1. The CDR3 is 15 residues long. Germline lookup yields CDR1 SEHNR and CDR2 FQNEAQ (reference sequence). Trimming at V came to 4 bases and at J to 5 bases, leaving 8 bases not matched to a gene. This CDR3 reads CASSSPGQGTDEQYF. The CDR3 nucleotides are TGTGCCAGCAGCTCTCCGGGACAGGGGACCGACGAGCAGTACTTC.

The chain carries TRBV6-5 and TRBJ1-2; D is perhaps TRBD1 (6 bases). V was cut by 0 bases and J by 8 bases, with 13 bases left in between. This CDR3 has 14 amino acids. In germline, CDR1 is MNHEY, CDR2 SVGAGI. CDR3 residues: CASSYSAGARGYTF. The DNA for the CDR3 is TGTGCCAGCAGTTACTCGGCGGGGGCAAGAGGCTACACCTTC.

The chain employs TRBV9 and TRBJ2-4, with 8 bases fitting TRBD1. Unmatched junction bases numbered 0, after V lost 0 bases and J lost 4 bases. CDR1 and CDR2 from the germline V gene are SGDLS and YYNGEE. The CDR3 runs 14 residues. CDR3 bases: TGTGCCAGCAGCGTAGGACAGGGGAAAAACATTCAGTACTTC. It specifies CASSVGQGKNIQYF.